This TCR beta chain was recovered during a study of shared clonotypes between healthy human individuals. With regard to this clone: Other DNA sequences in this sample translate to the same CDR3.

Trimming shortened V by 2 bases and J by 0 bases, and 6 bases separated the two germline ends. CDR1 is SGDLS and CDR2 is YYNGEE in the germline V gene. The CDR3 totals 14 residues. Naive CD8 isolation took CD45RO-negative cells positively selected for CCR7 and excluded terminally differentiated effector memory CD45RA+ cells. Profiled with immunoSEQ multiplex PCR; TCRdb holds only in-frame clones, not every one. The top ten clones hold 0.95% to 1.5% of a sample with nearly 2 million clones, about 95% of them seen once. The sample comprised naive CD8+ T cells sorted from blood. The TCR sequence derives from a man between 18 and 35 years old in good health. The V call is TRBV9, the J call TRBJ2-1; possibly TRBD1 or TRBD2 for D (5 bases each). In nucleotides, the CDR3 is TGTGCCAGCAGCGTTGGGGGCTCCTACAATGAGCAGTTCTTC. This codes for CASSVGGSYNEQFF.